Listed below are T cell receptor beta chains from one sample, sequenced in a study of T cells in Graves' hyperthyroidism and ophthalmopathy. Via MiXCR, TCRdb re-called the multiplex PCR reads, giving one row per CDR3 protein. The sample lists 600,000 to 900,000 distinct CDR3 sequences; 16% were seen once. Sequenced material: blood. These TCRs come from a man aged 18 to 30 with Graves' hyperthyroidism. CDR3s leave out the opening cysteine and the closing phenylalanine or tryptophan.

TRBJ2-3 | TRBV6-1 | ASSSWTGTPTDTQY
TRBJ2-1 | TRBV20-1 | SARDGRKPNNEQF
TRBJ2-3 | TRBV12-3/TRBV12-4 | ASSSPYQGPATSTDTQY
TRBJ1-5 | TRBV15 | ATSLTGQGNQPQH
TRBJ2-1 | TRBV6-2/TRBV6-3 | ASSYTDRGEQF
TRBJ2-1 | TRBV12-3/TRBV12-4 | ASSSLGGVDGGEQF
TRBJ2-7 | TRBV30 | AWSRGHEDRVVDEQY
TRBJ1-5 | TRBV6-1 | ATSNSNQPQH
TRBJ1-2 | TRBV3-1 | ASSQARTAYT
TRBJ2-3 | TRBV12-3/TRBV12-4 | ASSFLPSGKDTQY
TRBJ2-2 | TRBV2 | ASSVGEAGELF
TRBJ2-7 | TRBV9 | ASSVDGDYEQY
TRBJ2-5 | TRBV4-3 | ASSQEVGYQETQY
TRBJ1-5 | TRBV9 | ASSVGVEPNRPQH
TRBJ1-2 | TRBV30 | AWSDETDGYT
TRBJ2-1 | TRBV18 | ASSPYVGEQF
TRBJ2-2 | TRBV29-1 | SVNTGELF
TRBJ2-7 | TRBV28 | ASNGAGEVHEQY
TRBJ2-1 | TRBV5-1 | ASSLGLAGVLEQF
TRBJ2-7 | TRBV20-1 | SAAPVYEQY
TRBJ2-1 | TRBV27 | ASSLSGTGVTAYNEQF
TRBJ2-7 | TRBV28 | ASSLGRTLSYEQY
TRBJ2-7 | TRBV28 | ASSLSPGADYEQY
TRBJ2-1 | TRBV12-3/TRBV12-4 | ASSLLRPGDEQF
TRBJ2-2 | TRBV4-1 | ASSQVHKLTGELF
TRBJ2-7 | TRBV12-3/TRBV12-4 | ASSDILVWEQY
TRBJ2-3 | TRBV28 | ASSFQGSGTDTQY
TRBJ1-2 | TRBV7-2 | ASSHNREYYGYT
TRBJ2-3 | TRBV20-1 | SARDRSDTQY
TRBJ2-6 | TRBV12-3/TRBV12-4 | ASSSGQGVSLGANVLT
TRBJ2-3 | TRBV7-3 | ASSSGLAGAVDTQY
TRBJ2-2 | TRBV28 | ASIKPGGGTGELF
TRBJ2-3 | TRBV18 | ASSPPGRPLTDTQY
TRBJ1-2 | TRBV6-1 | ASSEFLGTGYT
TRBJ2-1 | TRBV7-9 | ASSFTVRQNNGQF
TRBJ2-1 | TRBV20-1 | SARKGTSGDEQF
TRBJ2-2 | TRBV19 | ASSQRGRDKLNTGELF
TRBJ2-2 | TRBV5-8 | ASSFGLAGVGELF
TRBJ1-5 | TRBV3-1 | ASRNRGRGPQH
TRBJ2-7 | TRBV29-1 | SVEAGGAGEGYEQY
TRBJ1-1 | TRBV18 | ASSPRLPPNTEAF
TRBJ2-1 | TRBV7-9 | ASSIAGVLDNEQF
TRBJ2-1 | TRBV7-2 | ASSLSTSGRANNEQF
TRBJ1-4 | TRBV3-1 | ASSRDREKLF
TRBJ2-1 | TRBV5-1 | ASSPAGGRNEQF
TRBJ2-1 | TRBV28 | ASNSGRGNEQF
TRBJ1-2 | TRBV25-1 | ASSEYDGPNYGYT
TRBJ2-3 | TRBV11-2 | ASSQPTSGRAEDTQY
TRBJ2-2 | TRBV7-9 | ASSFLLGADGELF
TRBJ1-5 | TRBV5-4 | ASSDRGRLYQPQH
TRBJ2-7 | TRBV13 | ASSRRGLAGAAYEQY